The 26 T cell receptor beta chains given below trace back to one sample, sequenced in a study of T cell clonality in common variable immunodeficiency. The table came from immunoSEQ multiplex PCR; TCRdb's copy has only in-frame clones and leaves some out. The sample has roughly 48,000 clones, none seen only once. The specimen sequenced was peripheral blood mononuclear cells. The receptors shown here come from a person between 18 and 70 years old in good health.

The table lists this clone with many counts. The read halts 3 residues ahead of the CDR3 end, with the missing end drawn from the germline J gene. This chain connects TRBV20-1 to TRBJ2-4; TRBD2 matches 13 bases. The V and J ends lost 3 bases and 8 bases, in that order; junction bases with no gene match: 7. Germline V CDR1 and CDR2: DFQATT, SNEGSKA (reference sequence). There are 15 residues in the CDR3. The CDR3 protein is CSASGLAGAAHIQYF. The sequenced part of the CDR3 DNA is TGCAGTGCTAGCGGACTAGCGGGAGCGGCGCACATT.

In this sample, this clone turned up many times. The read finishes 3 residues shy of the CDR3 end, and the germline J gene is used to complete it. The V gene is TRBV7-6, the J gene TRBJ2-3; 13 positions agree with TRBD2. Germline CDR1 and CDR2: SGHVS and FNYEAQ. The V gene end was trimmed by 6 bases and the J gene end by 3 bases; junction bases not matched to a gene: 3. The CDR3 contains 15 residues. CDR3: CASSTSGRATDTQYF. The sequenced part of the CDR3 DNA is TGTGCCAGCAGTACTAGCGGGAGGGCAACAGATACG.

This clone was observed many times. The sequence runs out 3 residues before the end of the CDR3; the remainder is reconstructed from the germline J gene. The J gene is TRBJ1-4, the V gene TRBV6-1; 10 bases align to TRBD1. CDR1 is MNHNS and CDR2 is SASEGT in the germline V gene. J gave up 8 bases and V 4 bases, and 1 base lay outside the gene matches. The CDR3 runs 13 residues. CDR3 bases read: TGTGCCAGCAGTGCGACAGGGGGCGAAAAA. Translating it yields CASSATGGEK. The whole CDR3 is CASSATGGEKLFF.

This clone has more than one count but fewer than ten. The CDR3 extends 3 residues past the end of the read, so its final part is completed from the germline J gene. This chain links TRBV7-2 with TRBJ1-2; no reliable D call. The germline V gene has CDR1 SGHTA and CDR2 FQGNSA. The CDR3 is 15 amino acids. The sequenced part of the CDR3 DNA is TGTGCCAGCAGCTTTCCTAGCGGGAGAAACTACGAC. It codes for CASSFPSGRNYD. The entire CDR3 is CASSFPSGRNYDYTF.

This clone showed up many times. The sequenced fragment ends 3 residues before the CDR3 boundary, so the rest is inferred from the germline J gene. The chain employs TRBV20-1 and TRBJ2-5, with TRBD2 identical over 10 bases. The CDR3 runs 15 residues. The germline V gene has CDR1 DFQATT and CDR2 SNEGSKA (reference sequence). The V segment lost 0 bases and the J segment 3 bases; nucleotides outside the gene matches: 4. The CDR3 bases that were read are TGCAGTGCTAGAGATGCGCTAGCGGGAGAAGAGACC. Its translation is CSARDALAGEET. The whole CDR3 protein is CSARDALAGEETQYF.

This clone was detected a few times. The missing CDR3 end, 3 residues past where the read stops, is filled in from the germline J gene. This chain uses TRBV19 with TRBJ1-1; TRBD1 matches at 9 bases. J gave up 1 base and V 9 bases, and 9 bases lay outside the gene matches. Germline CDR1 is LNHDA and CDR2 is SQIVND (reference sequence). CDR3 length equals 15 residues. The CDR3 sequence is CASPGQGPANTEAFF. CDR3 bases read: TGTGCCAGCCCGGGACAGGGCCCCGCGAACACTGAA.

Notes on this clone: Read data end 3 residues before the CDR3 end; the end is taken from the germline J gene. The V call is TRBV2, the J call TRBJ2-1; D might be TRBD1 or TRBD2, each matching 5 bases. This CDR3 contains 15 residues. Germline V gene sequence: CDR1 SNHLY, CDR2 FYNNEI. Trimming stripped 5 bases from V and 2 bases from J, with 13 bases between. This chain's CDR3 is CASSYSGSPYNEQFF. CDR3 DNA, as far as it was read: TGTGCCAGCAGTTATTCAGGGAGCCCCTACAATGAG. The full variable domain, completed using reference TRBV2 and TRBJ2-1, is EPEVTQTPSHQVTQMGQEVILRCVPISNHLYFYWYRQILGQKVEFLVSFYNNEISEKSEIFDDQFSVERPDGSNFTLKIRSTKLEDSAMYFCASSYSGSPYNEQFFGPGTRLTVL.

This clone was recorded many times. The CDR3 end is not reached by the read, which stops 3 residues before it; the germline J gene fills it in. V gene TRBV6-1 combines with J gene TRBJ2-6, with D possibly matching TRBD1 (6 bases). Germline loops: CDR1 MNHNS, CDR2 SASEGT. The CDR3 sequence is 16 residues long. V dropped 2 bases and J dropped 2 bases, with 10 bases sitting between them. The part of the CDR3 DNA that was read is TGTGCCAGCAGTGAACGGGGACATACTGGGGCCAACGTC. This sequence encodes CASSERGHTGANV. The whole CDR3 protein reads CASSERGHTGANVLTF.

This clone was seen only a few times. A much larger clone differs from this one at a single base, so this may be a read error. The read terminates 3 residues before the CDR3 end, so the remaining end is supplied by the germline J gene. J is TRBJ1-4 and V is TRBV18; TRBD1 is a possible D gene (6 bases). The CDR3 runs to 14 residues. Germline values: CDR1 KGHSH, CDR2 LQKENI. CDR3 DNA (partial): TGTGCCAGCTCAGTGCGGGACACCAATTCACCA. Translated: CASSVRDTNSP. The whole CDR3 sequence is CASSVRDTNSPLFF. The complete variable domain, with remaining parts taken from reference TRBV18 and TRBJ1-4, reads NAGVMQNPRHLVRRRGQEARLRCSPMKGHSHVYWYRQLPEEGLKFMVYLQKENIIDESGMPKERFSAEFPKEGPSILRIQQVVRGDSAAYFCASSVRDTNSPLFFGSGTQLSVL.

This clone was recorded at least ten times. The read ends 3 residues early relative to the CDR3; the germline J gene fills the gap. The rearrangement links TRBV30 to TRBJ2-1; 8 nucleotides align to TRBD1. The CDR3 runs 13 residues. Germline V lookup: CDR1 GTSNPN, CDR2 SVGIG (reference sequence). V lost 7 bases and J lost 3; bases outside the gene matches: 5. This chain's CDR3 is CASGGDLYNEQFF. The CDR3 DNA, read in part, is TGTGCCTCAGGGGGCGATCTCTACAATGAG.

This clone was observed a few times. The read gets to within 3 residues of the CDR3 end, and the germline J gene fills in the rest. The V gene is TRBV19, the J gene TRBJ1-1; D is uncertain. V was trimmed by 3 bases and J by 5 bases, leaving 10 bases between them. The CDR3 extends over 13 amino acids. Germline lookup yields CDR1 LNHDA and CDR2 SQIVND (reference sequence). The sequenced CDR3 bases are TGTGCCAGTAGTATCCGGGGAGGAACTGAA. This translates into CASSIRGGTE. The entire CDR3 is CASSIRGGTEAFF.

This clone was counted at least ten times. Sequencing ends 3 residues short of the CDR3 end; the germline J gene provides the rest. J is TRBJ1-2 and V is TRBV18; 7 nucleotides agree with TRBD1. V gave up 5 bases and J gave up 6 bases; unmatched junction bases: 12. Looked up from germline, CDR1 is KGHSH and CDR2 is LQKENI. The CDR3 totals 15 residues. This chain's CDR3 is CASSNTRTGDNGYTF. CDR3 bases read: TGTGCCAGCTCAAATACCCGGACAGGCGACAATGGC.

A word on this clone: The read stops 3 residues short of the end of the CDR3; the missing end is completed from the germline J gene. This chain links TRBV7-2 with TRBJ1-2; D call uncertain. The germline CDR1 and CDR2 sequences are SGHTA and FQGNSA. The CDR3 is 13 residues long. CDR3 bases read: TGTGCCAGCAGCTTAGTTGCAGTCGATGAC. Residues: CASSLVAVDD. In full, the CDR3 is CASSLVAVDDYTF.

Comment on this clone: The read halts 3 residues ahead of the CDR3 end, with the missing end drawn from the germline J gene. This chain joins TRBV18 and TRBJ1-5, with 8 bases aligning to TRBD1. With V trimmed by 3 bases and J by 0 bases, 7 bases remained unmatched. Germline V gives CDR1 KGHSH, CDR2 LQKENI. The CDR3 runs 17 residues. CDR3 DNA (partial): TGTGCCAGCTCACCGGACAGGGTAGGGAGTAGCAATCAGCCC. Translated: CASSPDRVGSSNQP. From start to end, the CDR3 is CASSPDRVGSSNQPQHF.

This clone was recorded at least ten times. The sequence runs out 3 residues before the end of the CDR3; the remainder is reconstructed from the germline J gene. The V call is TRBV20-1, the J call TRBJ1-6, with D uncertain. Germline V gene lookup returns CDR1 DFQATT and CDR2 SNEGSKA (reference sequence). The CDR3 has 14 amino acids. The V gene lost 3 bases and the J gene lost 6 bases, with 12 bases spanning the gap. The sequenced part of the CDR3 DNA is TGCAGTGCTAGGATCGGGGTCCGTAATTCACCC. Its protein product is CSARIGVRNSP. From start to end, the CDR3 is CSARIGVRNSPLHF.

This clone was observed many times. The read ends 3 residues shy of where the CDR3 ends; the end is completed using the germline J gene. The genes are TRBV7-8 and TRBJ2-3; 8 bases map to TRBD1. This CDR3 comprises 14 residues. Germline trimming cut 5 bases from V and 7 bases from J; bases unmatched to any gene: 8. Germline V CDR1 and CDR2: SGHVS, FQNEAQ. The sequenced part of the CDR3 DNA is TGTGCCAGCAGCCTCAGGGGACAGGTCTATACG. This translates into CASSLRGQVYT. The whole CDR3 is CASSLRGQVYTQYF.

This clone has a count of ten or more. The read falls 3 residues short of the CDR3 end, and the missing part is taken from the germline J gene. This rearrangement joins TRBV5-4 to TRBJ2-1; 8 bases map to TRBD2. The CDR3 length is 15 residues. Germline V gene sequence: CDR1 SGHNT, CDR2 YYREEE (reference sequence). V lost 4 bases to trimming and J lost 4 bases; unmatched junction nucleotides: 7. The part of the CDR3 DNA that was read is TGTGCCAGCAGCGCCCCGGGACTAGAATACAATGAG. It specifies CASSAPGLEYNE. The full CDR3 protein is CASSAPGLEYNEQFF. The entire variable domain, with the rest obtained from reference TRBV5-4 and TRBJ2-1, is as follows: ETGVTQSPTHLIKTRGQQVTLRCSSQSGHNTVSWYQQALGQGPQFIFQYYREEENGRGNFPPRFSGLQFPNYSSELNVNALELDDSALYLCASSAPGLEYNEQFFGPGTRLTVL.

This clone came up many times. The read stops 3 residues short of the end of the CDR3; the missing end is completed from the germline J gene. V and J are TRBV2 and TRBJ2-7; TRBD2 matches at 8 bases. CDR1 SNHLY and CDR2 FYNNEI come from the germline V gene. There are 15 residues in the CDR3. The V and J ends lost 6 bases and 3 bases, in that order; junction bases with no gene match: 10. CDR3 sequence: CASRLTSGSIYEQYF. The sequenced part of the CDR3 DNA is TGTGCCAGCAGGCTTACTAGCGGTAGTATCTACGAG.

There are many counts of this clone. The read ends 3 residues before the CDR3 terminus; that terminus is restored from the germline J gene. The V call is TRBV6-1, the J call TRBJ2-7; D is uncertain. The V gene's germline CDR1 is MNHNS and CDR2 SASEGT. The V end was cut by 2 bases, the J end by 5 bases, with 7 bases between. The CDR3 totals 12 residues. The sequenced CDR3 bases are TGTGCCAGCAGTGAAATCAGTCACGAG. It codes for CASSEISHE. The full CDR3 reads CASSEISHEQYF.

This clone was recorded many times. Coverage ceases 3 residues before the CDR3 finishes, and the germline J gene fills in the end. The gene calls are TRBV20-1 and TRBJ2-1, with D possibly being TRBD2 (5 bases). The CDR3 totals 14 residues. The germline V gene encodes CDR1 DFQATT and CDR2 SNEGSKA (reference sequence). V was trimmed by 0 bases and J by 9 bases, leaving 15 bases between them. The sequenced part of the CDR3 DNA is TGCAGTGCTAGAGAAGCGGTCGAGTGGGGTGAG. Amino acids: CSAREAVEWGE. The whole CDR3 protein is CSAREAVEWGEQFF.

This clone was seen at least ten times. The junction shows a germline mismatch at one end, possibly a read error. The read terminates 3 residues before the CDR3 end, so the remaining end is supplied by the germline J gene. The V gene is TRBV7-7, the J gene TRBJ2-5; D remains unclear. The CDR3 has 13 amino acids. The germline V gene has CDR1 SSHAT and CDR2 FNYEAQ (reference sequence). The CDR3 sequence: CASSLSGQETQYF. The sequenced part of the CDR3 DNA is TGTGCTAGCAGCTTATCGGGTCAAGAGACC.

This clone was seen only a few times. A clone one base away is much larger, so this may be a read error. The read ends 3 residues shy of where the CDR3 ends; the end is completed using the germline J gene. Other nucleotide sequences from this sample produce the same CDR3. The chain combines TRBV18 with TRBJ1-3; 10 bases line up with TRBD1. The V gene's germline CDR1 is KGHSH and CDR2 LQKENI. CDR3 size: 15 residues. CDR3 region: CASSATGGTGNTIYF. CDR3 bases read: TGTGCCAGCTCGGCGACAGGGGGCACTGGAAACACG.

This clone was found many times. The CDR3 is cut off 3 residues early in the read; its end comes from the germline J gene. The chain employs TRBV20-1 and TRBJ2-1; 10 bases are shared with TRBD2. The CDR3 spans 16 residues. V lost 5 bases, J lost 3 bases, and 10 bases stayed unmatched. Germline V gene data show CDR1 as DFQATT and CDR2 as SNEGSKA (reference sequence). The CDR3 is CSAHKTGTSDYNEQFF. CDR3 bases read: TGCAGTGCTCACAAGACCGGGACTAGCGACTACAATGAG.

On this clone itself: The read ends 3 residues early relative to the CDR3; the germline J gene fills the gap. J is TRBJ2-7 and V is TRBV7-9; 8 bases line up with TRBD1. Germline-derived CDR1 and CDR2 are SEHNR and FQNEAQ (reference sequence). The CDR3 length is 14 residues. V gave up 5 bases and J gave up 6 bases; unmatched junction bases: 9. The part of the CDR3 DNA that was read is TGTGCCAGCAGCCCCGCTCAGGGGGCGTTCGAG. It specifies CASSPAQGAFE. The whole CDR3 protein is CASSPAQGAFEQYF.

This clone has ten or more counts. Sequencing ends 3 residues short of the CDR3 end; the germline J gene provides the rest. The chain carries TRBV10-3 and TRBJ2-7; TRBD1 matches at 7 bases. V shed 2 bases and J 2 bases; nucleotides not matched to a gene: 12. Germline V gene data show CDR1 as ENHRY and CDR2 as SYGVKD. The CDR3 runs to 17 residues. CDR3 sequence reads: CAISEDYPDRVPYEQYF. The sequenced part of the CDR3 DNA is TGTGCCATCAGTGAGGATTACCCCGACAGGGTACCCTACGAG.

This clone was observed many times. The read comes to an end 3 residues before the CDR3 does, leaving the germline J gene to fill in the end. V and J are TRBV5-5 and TRBJ2-1, with D perhaps TRBD1 (5 bases). This CDR3 contains 15 residues. CDR1 and CDR2 from the germline V gene are SGHKS and YYEKEE (reference sequence). The V and J ends lost 0 bases and 2 bases respectively, with 9 bases between them. The part of the CDR3 DNA that was read is TGTGCCAGCAGCTTGGAAGGGGCCCCCTACAATGAG. Translation gives CASSLEGAPYNE. The CDR3 in full is CASSLEGAPYNEQFF.